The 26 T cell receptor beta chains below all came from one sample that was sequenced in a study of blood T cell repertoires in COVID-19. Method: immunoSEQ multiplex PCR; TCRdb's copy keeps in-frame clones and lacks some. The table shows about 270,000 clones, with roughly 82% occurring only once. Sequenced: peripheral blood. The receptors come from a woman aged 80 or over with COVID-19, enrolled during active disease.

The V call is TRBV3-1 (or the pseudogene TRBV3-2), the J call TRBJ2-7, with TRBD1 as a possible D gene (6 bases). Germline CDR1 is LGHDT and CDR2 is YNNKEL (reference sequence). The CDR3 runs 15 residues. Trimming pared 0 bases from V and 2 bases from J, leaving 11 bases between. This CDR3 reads CASSQEQGVTYEQYF. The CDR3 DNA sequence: TGTGCCAGCAGCCAAGAACAGGGAGTAACCTACGAGCAGTACTTC.

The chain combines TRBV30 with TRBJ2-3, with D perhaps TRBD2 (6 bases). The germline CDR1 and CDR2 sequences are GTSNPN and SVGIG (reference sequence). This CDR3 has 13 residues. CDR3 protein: CARGLGNTDTQYF. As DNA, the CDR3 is TGTGCACGGGGGTTGGGAAACACAGATACGCAGTATTTT.

DNA for the CDR3: TGTGCCACCAGTGATCCCGGCAGGGGGGTAGAGACCCAGTACTTC. The encoded protein is CATSDPGRGVETQYF. This chain joins TRBV24-1 and TRBJ2-5; D might be TRBD1 (7 bases). Per the germline V gene, CDR1 is KGHDR and CDR2 is SFDVKD. The CDR3 has 15 residues. V was shortened by 3 bases and J by 4 bases, with 14 bases between the two germline ends.

CDR3 loop: CASSPSGLTEAFF. CDR3 in DNA: TGTGCCAGCAGTCCCTCAGGGCTGACTGAAGCTTTCTTT. The rearrangement links TRBV12-3 or TRBV12-4 to TRBJ1-1, with D possibly TRBD1 on 5 matching bases. The CDR3 consists of 13 residues. With 5 bases removed from V and 5 bases from J, the gap between germline ends came to 12 bases.

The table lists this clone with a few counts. The CDR3 reads CAWSVPGNSYSPLHF. In nucleotides, the CDR3 is TGTGCCTGGAGTGTCCCCGGGAACAGCTATTCACCCCTCCACTTT. The chain recombines TRBV30 with TRBJ1-6; D remains ambiguous. CDR1 is GTSNPN and CDR2 is SVGIG in the germline V gene (reference sequence). This CDR3 region has 15 residues. V was cut by 0 bases and J by 8 bases, with 14 bases left in between.

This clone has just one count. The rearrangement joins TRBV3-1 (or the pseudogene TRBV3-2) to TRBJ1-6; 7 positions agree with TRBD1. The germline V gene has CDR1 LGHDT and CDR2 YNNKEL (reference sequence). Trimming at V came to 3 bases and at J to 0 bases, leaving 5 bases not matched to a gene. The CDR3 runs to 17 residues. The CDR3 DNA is TGTGCCAGCAGCCAGTACCACAGGGGCTCCTATAATTCACCCCTCCACTTT. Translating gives CASSQYHRGSYNSPLHF.

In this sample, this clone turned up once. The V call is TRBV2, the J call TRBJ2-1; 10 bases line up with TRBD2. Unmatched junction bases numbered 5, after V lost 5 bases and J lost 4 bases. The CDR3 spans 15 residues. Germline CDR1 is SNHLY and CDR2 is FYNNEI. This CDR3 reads CASSLAGGRYNEQFF. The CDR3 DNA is TGTGCCAGCAGTTTAGCGGGGGGCCGATACAATGAGCAGTTCTTC.

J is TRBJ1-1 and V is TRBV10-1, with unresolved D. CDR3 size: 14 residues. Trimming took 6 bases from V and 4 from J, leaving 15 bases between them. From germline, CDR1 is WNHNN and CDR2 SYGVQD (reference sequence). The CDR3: CASSLNSIGTEAFF. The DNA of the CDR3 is TGCGCCAGCAGCCTTAACTCGATTGGCACTGAAGCTTTCTTT.

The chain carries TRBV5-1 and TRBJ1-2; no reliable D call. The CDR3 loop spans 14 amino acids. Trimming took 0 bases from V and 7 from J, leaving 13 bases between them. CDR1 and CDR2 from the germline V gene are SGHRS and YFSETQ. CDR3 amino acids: CASSLEVPGSGYTF. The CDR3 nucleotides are TGCGCCAGCAGCTTGGAGGTTCCGGGAAGTGGCTACACCTTC. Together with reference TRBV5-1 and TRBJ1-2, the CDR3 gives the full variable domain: KAGVTQTPRYLIKTRGQQVTLSCSPISGHRSVSWYQQTPGQGLQFLFEYFSETQRNKGNFPGRFSGRQFSNSRSEMNVSTLELGDSALYLCASSLEVPGSGYTFGSGTRLTVV.

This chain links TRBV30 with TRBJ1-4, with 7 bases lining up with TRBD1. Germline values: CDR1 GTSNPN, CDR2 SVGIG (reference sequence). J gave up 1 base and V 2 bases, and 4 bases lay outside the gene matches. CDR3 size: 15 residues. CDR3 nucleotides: TGTGCCTGGAGTTTCCCAGGGGGAACTAATGAAAAACTGTTTTTT. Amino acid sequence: CAWSFPGGTNEKLFF.

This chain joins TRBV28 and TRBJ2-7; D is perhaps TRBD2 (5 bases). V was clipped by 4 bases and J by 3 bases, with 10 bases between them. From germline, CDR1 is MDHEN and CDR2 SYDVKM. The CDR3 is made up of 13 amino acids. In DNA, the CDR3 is TGTGCCAGCAGTTCGGCGGCGGGCTACGAGCAGTACGTC. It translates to CASSSAAGYEQYV.

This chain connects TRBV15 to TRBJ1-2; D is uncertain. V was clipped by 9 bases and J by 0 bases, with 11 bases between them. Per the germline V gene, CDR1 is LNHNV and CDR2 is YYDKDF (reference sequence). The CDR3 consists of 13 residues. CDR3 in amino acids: CATETGSNYGYTF. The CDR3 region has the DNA TGTGCCACAGAGACGGGTTCTAACTATGGCTACACCTTC.

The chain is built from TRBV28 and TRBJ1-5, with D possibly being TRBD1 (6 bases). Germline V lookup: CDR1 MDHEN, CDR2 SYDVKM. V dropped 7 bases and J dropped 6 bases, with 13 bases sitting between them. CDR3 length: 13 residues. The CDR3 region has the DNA TGTGCCAGCATTACAGGGAAGGGTCAGCCCCAGCATTTT. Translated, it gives CASITGKGQPQHF.

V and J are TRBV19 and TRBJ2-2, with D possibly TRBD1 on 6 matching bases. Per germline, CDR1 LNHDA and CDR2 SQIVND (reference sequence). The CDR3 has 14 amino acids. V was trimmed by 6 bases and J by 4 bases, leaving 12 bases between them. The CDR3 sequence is CASRPDRFTGELFF. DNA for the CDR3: TGTGCCAGTAGACCAGACAGGTTCACCGGGGAGCTGTTTTTT.

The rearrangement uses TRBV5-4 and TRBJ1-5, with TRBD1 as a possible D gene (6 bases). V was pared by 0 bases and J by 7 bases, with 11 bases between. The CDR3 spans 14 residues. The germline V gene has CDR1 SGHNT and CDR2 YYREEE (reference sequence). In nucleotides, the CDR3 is TGTGCCAGCAGCTTGGAGGGTCAGGGGCAGCCCCAGCATTTT. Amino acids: CASSLEGQGQPQHF.

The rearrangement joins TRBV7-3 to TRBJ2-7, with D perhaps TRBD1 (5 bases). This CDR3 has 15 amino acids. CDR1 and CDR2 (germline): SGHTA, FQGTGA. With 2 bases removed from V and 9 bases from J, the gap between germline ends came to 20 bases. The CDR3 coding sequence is TGTGCCAGCAGCTTAGAAGCAGGGAAAAGGAAGGTGCAGTACTTC. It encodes CASSLEAGKRKVQYF.

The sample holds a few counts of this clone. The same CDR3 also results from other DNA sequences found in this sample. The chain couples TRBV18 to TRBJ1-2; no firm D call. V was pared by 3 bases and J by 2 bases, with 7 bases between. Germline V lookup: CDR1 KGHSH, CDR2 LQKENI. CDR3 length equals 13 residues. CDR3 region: CASSPGVNYGYTF. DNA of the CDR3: TGTGCCAGCTCACCGGGAGTGAACTATGGCTACACCTTC. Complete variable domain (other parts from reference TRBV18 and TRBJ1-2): NAGVMQNPRHLVRRRGQEARLRCSPMKGHSHVYWYRQLPEEGLKFMVYLQKENIIDESGMPKERFSAEFPKEGPSILRIQQVVRGDSAAYFCASSPGVNYGYTFGSGTRLTVV.

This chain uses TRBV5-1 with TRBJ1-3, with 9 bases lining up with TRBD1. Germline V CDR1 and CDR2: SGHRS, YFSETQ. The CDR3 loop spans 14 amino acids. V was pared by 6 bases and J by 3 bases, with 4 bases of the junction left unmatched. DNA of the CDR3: TGCGCCAGCACCACAGGGGGCCTTGGAAACACCATATATTTT. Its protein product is CASTTGGLGNTIYF.

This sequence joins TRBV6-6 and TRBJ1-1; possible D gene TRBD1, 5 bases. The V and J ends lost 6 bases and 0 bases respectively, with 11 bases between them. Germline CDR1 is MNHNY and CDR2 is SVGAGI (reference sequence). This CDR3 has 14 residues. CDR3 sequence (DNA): TGTGCCAGCAGCCCCCGACAGCTGAACACTGAAGCTTTCTTT. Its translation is CASSPRQLNTEAFF.

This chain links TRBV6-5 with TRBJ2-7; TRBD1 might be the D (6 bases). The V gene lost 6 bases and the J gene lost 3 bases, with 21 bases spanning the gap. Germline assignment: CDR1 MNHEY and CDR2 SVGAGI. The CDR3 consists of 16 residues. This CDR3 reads CASSYSLEGTIYEQYF. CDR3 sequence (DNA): TGTGCCAGCAGCTACAGTCTCGAGGGGACAATCTACGAGCAGTACTTC.

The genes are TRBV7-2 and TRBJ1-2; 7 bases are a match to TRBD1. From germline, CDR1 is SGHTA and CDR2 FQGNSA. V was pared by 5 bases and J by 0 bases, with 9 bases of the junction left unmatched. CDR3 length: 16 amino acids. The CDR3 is CASSPDRTLANYGYTF. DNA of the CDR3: TGTGCCAGCAGCCCGGACAGGACGTTAGCTAACTATGGCTACACCTTC.

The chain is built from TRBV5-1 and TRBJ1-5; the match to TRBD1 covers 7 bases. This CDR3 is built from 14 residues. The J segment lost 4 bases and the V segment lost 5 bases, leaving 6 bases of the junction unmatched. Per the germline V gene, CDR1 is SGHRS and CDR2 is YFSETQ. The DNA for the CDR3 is TGCGCCAGCAGACCGGACAGGACTAATCAGCCCCAGCATTTT. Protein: CASRPDRTNQPQHF.

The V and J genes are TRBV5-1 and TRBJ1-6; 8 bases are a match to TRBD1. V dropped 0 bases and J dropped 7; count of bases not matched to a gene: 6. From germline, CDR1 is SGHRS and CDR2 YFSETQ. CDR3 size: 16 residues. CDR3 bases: TGCGCCAGCAGCTTGGAGGGGACAGGCCGAAATTCACCCCTCCACTTT. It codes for CASSLEGTGRNSPLHF.

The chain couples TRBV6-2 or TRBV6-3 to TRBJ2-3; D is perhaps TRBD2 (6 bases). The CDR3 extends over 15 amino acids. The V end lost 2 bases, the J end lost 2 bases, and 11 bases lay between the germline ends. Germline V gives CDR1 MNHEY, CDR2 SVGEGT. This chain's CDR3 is CASSYRGLFTDTQYF. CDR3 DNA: TGTGCCAGCAGTTACCGTGGACTATTCACAGATACGCAGTATTTT.

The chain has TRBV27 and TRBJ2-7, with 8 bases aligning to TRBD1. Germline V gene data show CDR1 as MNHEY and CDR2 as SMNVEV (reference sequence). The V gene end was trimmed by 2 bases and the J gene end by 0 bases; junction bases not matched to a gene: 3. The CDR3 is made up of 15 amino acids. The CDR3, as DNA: TGTGCCAGCAGTTTAAAACAGGGGGTCTCCTACGAGCAGTACTTC. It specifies CASSLKQGVSYEQYF.

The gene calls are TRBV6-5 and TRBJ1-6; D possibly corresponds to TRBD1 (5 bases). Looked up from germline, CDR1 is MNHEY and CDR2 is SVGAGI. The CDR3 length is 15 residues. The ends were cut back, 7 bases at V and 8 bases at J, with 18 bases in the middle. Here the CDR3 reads CASIKPGVGYSPLHF. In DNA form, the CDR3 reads TGTGCCAGCATAAAACCGGGGGTCGGATATTCACCCCTCCACTTT.